This TCR beta chain was recovered during a study of control samples from healthy donors and cancer patients. To note about this clone: Mismatch with germline at one junction end may stem from a read error.

The germline V gene has CDR1 LGHDT and CDR2 YNNKEL (reference sequence). The CDR3 sequence is 14 residues long. Clones were sequenced by immunoSEQ multiplex PCR, and TCRdb holds only the in-frame ones, with some missing. The sample gives around 80,000 clones, about nine tenths of which show up once; roughly a sixth is in the top ten. The chain couples TRBV3-1 (or the pseudogene TRBV3-2) to TRBJ2-3; 7 bases map to TRBD1. Sequenced: blood. This clonotype was obtained from a man aged 50-60 years in good health. The CDR3 spells CASSQTTGSDTQYF. The CDR3 DNA follows: TGTGCCAGCAGCCAGACGACAGGGTCAGACACGCAGTATTTT.